Sequencing of this T cell receptor beta chain was carried out in a study of cytomegalovirus exposure and HLA in healthy donors (dated 2017 in TCRdb). At the level of the whole study: In an earlier analysis of roughly 500 of the donors, around 290 Gb of sequence data and 100 million or so unique TCR beta sequences from about 179 million T cells were reported. About 280 gigabases of sequencing data and around 88 million unique TCR sequences made up an early release that covered approximately 650 HLA-typed donors. The genetic ancestry cluster associated with self-reported Caucasian donors included 81% of the roughly 400 genotyped donors. The study aimed to test whether signatures of past pathogen exposure could be identified by cataloging public T cell receptors. Using immunosequencing, the study profiled T cell repertoires from some 670 subjects and related those repertoires to cytomegalovirus serostatus. Besides the first cohort of approximately 670 subjects, a separate validation cohort made up of 120 or so different subjects was used. To predict cytomegalovirus infection status, the study combined high-throughput TCR immunosequencing, statistical association of individual TCRs with disease status, and machine learning. A later analysis re-examined previously published TCR beta repertoires from more than 650 donors and added high-resolution HLA genotyping to investigate patterns of TCR occurrence. Rather than using new phenotypic data, the later analysis identified candidate immune exposures from TCR beta sequences and from how often those sequences occurred across donors. An earlier analysis of around 540 of the donors applied high-throughput TCR beta sequencing to assess whether each TCR beta V gene segment acted as functional or pseudogenic. Donor age, sex, ethnicity and CMV serostatus were compiled alongside the repertoire data. In a later genetic analysis, genome-wide SNP genotypes for about 65% of the 666 donors were used, and that subset was treated as a discovery cohort. All discovery cohort repertoires had been generated on a single sequencing platform. HLA typing covered class I and class II loci at four-digit resolution. Typing coverage varied by locus: roughly 620-630 donors for A, B, C, DRB1 and DQB1; more than 500 for DQA1; about 570 for DPA1; approximately 450 for DPB1. A handful of DR-DQ haplotypes were handled as single units for association and clustering because linkage in the cohort was strong. Among almost 400 genotyped donors of the cohort, an average of around 240,000 unique TCR beta nucleotide sequences were sequenced per donor, roughly 18% of them non-productive.

What the research found in general, with its limitations: According to a later analysis, parvovirus B19, influenza, CMV and Epstein-Barr virus appeared linked to several top co-occurrence clusters. Because HLA typing was unavailable for some donors at each locus, only the typed subset was used in association tests. This cohort had only TCR beta chains sequenced, and the lack of alpha or paired-chain data limited which features could be detected. Because counts were too low, about 17 rarely observed V segments, including chromosome 9 orphons, were excluded from the earlier analysis of under 650 of the donors. In a later analysis, most CMV-associated TCR beta chains were found to appear HLA-restricted, with HLA associations seemingly driven largely by CMV exposure. Presence/absence analyses assumed roughly uniform sequencing depth across donors, an assumption that may not hold. In an earlier analysis of about 540 of the donors, most TCR beta V segments were observed in productive rearrangements about 87% or about 30% of the time, broadly matching IMGT annotations. Linkage disequilibrium might explain the correlated functional status among segregating V segments, but an unknown experimental factor could not be ruled out. Some IMGT-functional V segments, including TRBV6-2 and TRBV6-3, could not be distinguished by the 87-base-pair reads and were therefore excluded. The study gave a list of 150 to 200 TCR beta chains associated with cytomegalovirus. A further reported finding was that TCR beta sequences accurately predicted the HLA-A and HLA-B alleles for most subjects in the first cohort. V-gene and J-gene trimming of TCR beta chains was associated with a missense DCLRE1C variant in a later genetic analysis, and the association was replicated in an independent cohort. Compared with equally common non-associated chains, HLA-associated TCR beta chains in a later analysis were more clonally expanded and had lower generation probabilities. Cytomegalovirus status was reported to be diagnosed by the classifier with high specificity and sensitivity in both the original and validation cohorts. In a later analysis, 16,951 TCR beta sequences were associated with specific HLA alleles at a false discovery rate of 0.05. A later analysis found that TCR association rates varied across HLA loci, with DRB1 alleles showing the most associated TCRs and HLA-C alleles the fewest. For the cohort, immune exposure information was limited to CMV serostatus. Across donors, most TCR sequences were observed very rarely, whereas some public TCRs were present in many individuals. A group of highly shared sequence variants was considered likely to be a technical artifact of the sequencing pipeline. According to a later genetic analysis, donors in an Asian-associated ancestry cluster had fewer N-insertions in productive TCRs than the roughly 700-donor mean. In vitro tests confirmed that a few of the cytomegalovirus-associated TCR beta chains recognize cytomegalovirus antigens. According to the authors, the approach could potentially be generalized to other disease states and immunological phenotypes. When HLA alleles, especially DR and DQ, strongly co-occurred, TCR associations were difficult to assign to individual alleles.

Of note for this clone: No cognate antigen has been identified for it. There are no base qualities to consult, and no much larger clone falls within one base.

The cohort consisted of hundreds of healthy bone marrow donors. All cohort members were sampled while nominally healthy, although unrecorded immune exposures were likely present. The donor was CMV seropositive and was included in the group of some 290 seropositive cohort members. Each donor provided a peripheral blood sample, and peripheral blood mononuclear cells were used for TCR beta sequencing. The Qiagen DNeasy Blood Extraction Kit was used to extract genomic DNA from the blood cell samples. CDR1 and CDR2, looked up from the germline V gene, are SGHDN and FVKESK. Including cysteine and phenylalanine, the CDR3 has 15 amino acids. Only the CDR3 DNA stays, 45 bases, in frame from base 1. Trimmed from V: 5 bases; trimmed from J: 1 base; junction bases lacking a gene match: 5. Receptor libraries were prepared by the immunoSEQ multiplex PCR assay. For the multiplex PCR, a mixture combining 60 forward primers for TCR Vbeta segments and 13 reverse primers for TCR Jbeta segments was used. The CDR3 region of rearranged TCR beta genes was amplified from genomic DNA by a multiplex PCR assay. The amplified TCR beta libraries were sequenced on the Illumina HiSeq System as 87-base-pair reads. On the study's bioinformatics: Across the 640 or so repertoires, a later analysis counted approximately 83 million unique TCR beta chains, 9 million to 14 million of which were shared by at least two donors. Raw reads were error-corrected and collapsed into unique sequences by a nearest-neighbor algorithm in which closely related sequences were merged to remove PCR and sequencing errors. To assign V, D and J gene segments, CDR3 sequences were aligned to IMGT reference sequences. For a sequence to be retained, a match of at least six nucleotides was required to both a V gene segment and a J gene segment. A rearrangement counted as productive if the CDR3 had no stop codons and remained in frame with V and J, and every other rearrangement counted as non-productive. Following IMGT convention, CDR3 was defined as the stretch from the second conserved V-encoded cysteine up to the conserved J-encoded phenylalanine. Sequences without an unambiguous match to a single V gene segment were excluded from the earlier analysis of approximately 600 of the donors. In an earlier analysis of some 590 of the donors, a V segment was called functional when productive rearrangements were above 56.7%, and segregating when the standard deviation between donors exceeded 5%. A statistical classification framework was built to diagnose cytomegalovirus status from the catalog of TCR beta chain sequences. A later analysis assigned V and J genes by comparing TCR nucleotide sequences with IMGT/GENE-DB human TR gene sequences. The TCRdist pipeline was used in a later analysis to assign CDR3 sequences and most-parsimonious VDJ recombination scenarios. In a later analysis, every TCR beta chain was defined by the combination of its CDR3 amino acid sequence and its V-gene family, and reads without a unique V-gene family were dropped. In a later analysis, around 600 highly shared, low-generation-probability nucleotide sequences were removed to address suspected cross-contamination and a sequencing artifact. A later analysis calculated a clonal expansion index for each public chain from normalized within-repertoire ranks of inferred template counts. In a later analysis, generation probabilities were computed with a VDJ recombination model fitted to out-of-frame rearrangements, and the resulting probabilities were checked against IGoR. Hypergeometric tests were used in a later analysis to score TCR-TCR, TCR-HLA and TCR-CMV co-occurrence, with a repertoire-size bias correction applied to the TCR pairs. In a later analysis, false discovery rates were estimated by permuting HLA or CMV assignments 20 times. In a later analysis, co-occurring TCRs were grouped with DBSCAN, and TCRdist sequence similarity was added when clustering was performed within HLA-allele-positive subsets. For co-occurrence clustering, repertoires with fewer than 30,000 or more than 120,000 public chains were excluded, along with roughly five repertoires with anomalous nucleotide sharing. This immuneACCESS table, as held by TCRdb, lists in-frame sequences with V and J called but not all clones. Of the missing ones, under half trace to an unresolved V gene in checked studies; the others have no known cause. V and J calls and clone size are given by that table; D and trimming were obtained from the DNA. The sample yields some 150,000 clones; 80% to 90% were counted once. The ten largest clones add up to over 4.5% of the sample.

Sequencing used PBMCs. The TCR comes from a woman aged 18-29 years in good health and CMV-seropositive. The V and J segments used are TRBV14 and TRBJ1-1, and 9 bases in between align with TRBD1. Here is the DNA: TGTGCCAGCAGCTCCCGGACAGGGGCGAACACTGAAGCTTTCTTT. Its protein is CASSSRTGANTEAFF.